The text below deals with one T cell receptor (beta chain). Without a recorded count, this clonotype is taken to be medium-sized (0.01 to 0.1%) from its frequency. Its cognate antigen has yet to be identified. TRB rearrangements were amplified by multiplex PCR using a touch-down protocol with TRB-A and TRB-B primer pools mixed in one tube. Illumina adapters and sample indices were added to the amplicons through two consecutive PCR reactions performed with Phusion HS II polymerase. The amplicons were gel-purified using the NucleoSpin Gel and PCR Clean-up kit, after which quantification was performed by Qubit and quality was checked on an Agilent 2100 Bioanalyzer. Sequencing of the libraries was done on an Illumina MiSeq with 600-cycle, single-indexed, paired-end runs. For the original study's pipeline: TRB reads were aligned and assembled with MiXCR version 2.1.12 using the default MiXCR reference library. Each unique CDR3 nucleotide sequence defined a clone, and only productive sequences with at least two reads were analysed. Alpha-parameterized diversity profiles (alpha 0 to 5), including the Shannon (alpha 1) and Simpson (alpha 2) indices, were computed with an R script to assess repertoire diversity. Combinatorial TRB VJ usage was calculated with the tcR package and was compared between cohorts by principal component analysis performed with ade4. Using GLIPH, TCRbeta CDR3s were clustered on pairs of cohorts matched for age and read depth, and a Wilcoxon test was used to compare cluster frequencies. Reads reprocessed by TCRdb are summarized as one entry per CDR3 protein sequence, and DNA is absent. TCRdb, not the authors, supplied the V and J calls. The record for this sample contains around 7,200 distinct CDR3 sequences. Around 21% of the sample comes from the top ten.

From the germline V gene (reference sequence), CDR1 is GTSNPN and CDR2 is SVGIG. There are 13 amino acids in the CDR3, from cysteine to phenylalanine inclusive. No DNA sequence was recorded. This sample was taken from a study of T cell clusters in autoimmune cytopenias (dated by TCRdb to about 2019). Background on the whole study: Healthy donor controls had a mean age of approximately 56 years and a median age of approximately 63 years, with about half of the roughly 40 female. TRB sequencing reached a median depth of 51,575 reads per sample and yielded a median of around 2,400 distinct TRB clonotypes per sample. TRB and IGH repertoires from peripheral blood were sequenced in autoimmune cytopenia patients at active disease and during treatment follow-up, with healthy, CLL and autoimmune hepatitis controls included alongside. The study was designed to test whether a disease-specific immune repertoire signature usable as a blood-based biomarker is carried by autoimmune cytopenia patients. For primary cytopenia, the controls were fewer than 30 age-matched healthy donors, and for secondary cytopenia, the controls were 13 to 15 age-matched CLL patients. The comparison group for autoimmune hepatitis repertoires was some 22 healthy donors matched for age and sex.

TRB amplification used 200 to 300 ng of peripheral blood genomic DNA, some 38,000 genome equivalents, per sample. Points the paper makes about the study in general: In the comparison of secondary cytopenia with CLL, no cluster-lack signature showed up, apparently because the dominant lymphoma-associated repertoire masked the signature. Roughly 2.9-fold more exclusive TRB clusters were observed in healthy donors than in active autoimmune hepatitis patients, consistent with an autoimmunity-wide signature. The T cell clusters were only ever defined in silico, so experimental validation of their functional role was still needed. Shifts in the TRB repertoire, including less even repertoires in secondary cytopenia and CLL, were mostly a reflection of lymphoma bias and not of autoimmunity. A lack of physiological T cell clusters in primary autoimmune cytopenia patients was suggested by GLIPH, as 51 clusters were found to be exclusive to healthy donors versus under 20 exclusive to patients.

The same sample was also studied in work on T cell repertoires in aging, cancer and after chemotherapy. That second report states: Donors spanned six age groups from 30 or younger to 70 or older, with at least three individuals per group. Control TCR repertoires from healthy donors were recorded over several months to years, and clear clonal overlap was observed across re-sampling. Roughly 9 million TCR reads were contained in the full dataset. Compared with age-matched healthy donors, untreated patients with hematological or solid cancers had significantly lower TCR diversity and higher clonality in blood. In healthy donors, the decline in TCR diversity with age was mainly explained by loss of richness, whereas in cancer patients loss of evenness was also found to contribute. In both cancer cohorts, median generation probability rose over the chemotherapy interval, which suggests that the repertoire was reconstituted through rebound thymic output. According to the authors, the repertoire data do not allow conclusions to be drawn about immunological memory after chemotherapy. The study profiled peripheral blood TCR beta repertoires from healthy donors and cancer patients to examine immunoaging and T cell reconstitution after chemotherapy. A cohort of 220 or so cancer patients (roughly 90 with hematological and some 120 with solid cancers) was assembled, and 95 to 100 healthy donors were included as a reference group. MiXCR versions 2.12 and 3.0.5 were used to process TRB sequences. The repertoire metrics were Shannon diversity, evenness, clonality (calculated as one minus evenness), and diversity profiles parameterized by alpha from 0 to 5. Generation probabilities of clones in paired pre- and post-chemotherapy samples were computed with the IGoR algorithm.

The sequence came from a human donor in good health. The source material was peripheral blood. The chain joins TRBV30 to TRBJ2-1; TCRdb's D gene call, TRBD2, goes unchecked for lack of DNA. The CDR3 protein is CAWTSGSYNEQFF.